This is a list of T cell receptor beta chains from one sample in a study of shared clonotypes between healthy human individuals. Clones were sequenced by immunoSEQ multiplex PCR, and TCRdb holds only the in-frame ones, with some missing. In the table there are about 980,000 clones, 76% of which are singletons. Sequenced: memory CD4+ T cells sorted from blood. The receptors here all came from a man aged 18 to 30 in good health. Each CDR3 is given with its conserved first and last residue. Fields, in order: clone size, J gene, V gene, D gene, CDR3 DNA, CDR3 protein. The D gene is left open where the match is weak. Size is omitted from some rows. Given values are once, few, many or a class for expanded clones.

>.|TRBJ2-3|TRBV6-1|TRBD1
TGTGCCAGCAGTGAAGGAGACAGGGGCGGGGTGGGCACAGATACGCAGTATTTT
CASSEGDRGGVGTDTQYF
>few|TRBJ2-2|TRBV6-6|TRBD1
TGTGCCAGCAGAGGACAGGGGACCGGGGAGCTGTTTTTT
CASRGQGTGELFF
>.|TRBJ2-1|TRBV2|TRBD2
TGTGCCAGCAGTGAAAGACTAGCGGGGGCCGAGCAGTTCTTC
CASSERLAGAEQFF
>.|TRBJ2-7|TRBV18|.
TGTGCCAGCTCAGGGCAGGACCCCTACGAGCAGTACTTC
CASSGQDPYEQYF
>.|TRBJ2-3|TRBV10-3|.
TGTGCCATCAACGAGGGTGGGCAGATCACAGATACGCAGTATTTT
CAINEGGQITDTQYF
>many|TRBJ1-2|TRBV6-5|.
TGTGCCAGCAGTTACAGGGCTGGCTATGGCTACACCTTC
CASSYRAGYGYTF
>.|TRBJ2-3|TRBV28|TRBD2
TGTGCCAGCAGTTTCGGAGCCAGCGGGGGTTTTGGAGCGCAGTATTTT
CASSFGASGGFGAQYF
>.|TRBJ2-5|TRBV7-2|.
TGTGCCAGCAGCCCCTGGCAGGGGGGCGGAGAGACCCAGTACTTC
CASSPWQGGGETQYF
>.|TRBJ2-2|TRBV6-1|.
TGTGCCAGCAGTGAACCCAGGGGAGGAACCACCGGGGAGCTGTTTTTT
CASSEPRGGTTGELFF
>few|TRBJ2-4|TRBV30|TRBD2
TGTGCCTGGAGTCTAGCGGGGGGAGAGGCCAAAAACATTCAGTACTTC
CAWSLAGGEAKNIQYF
>.|TRBJ2-7|TRBV30|TRBD2
TGTGCCTGGAGTCAAGCGGGAGTAGGGTACGAGCAGTACTTC
CAWSQAGVGYEQYF
>.|TRBJ2-2|TRBV2|.
TGTGCCAGCAGTGTGGACAGTTTAACGAACACCGGGGAGCTGTTTTTT
CASSVDSLTNTGELFF
>.|TRBJ2-2|TRBV7-2|.
TGTGCCAGCAGCCTTAGCGCCGGCCCGAAGGGAGGGGAGCTGTTTTTT
CASSLSAGPKGGELFF
>.|TRBJ2-5|TRBV7-2|TRBD2
TGTGCCAGCAGCTTTAGCGGGGGGGGTCAAGAGACCCAGTACTTC
CASSFSGGGQETQYF
>.|TRBJ2-1|TRBV7-9|TRBD1
TGTGCCGGAAGGGACAGGGCGGTTAATGAGCAGTTCTTC
CAGRDRAVNEQFF
>.|TRBJ1-6|TRBV30|.
TGTGCCTGGAGCGTGGGGTCCTATAATTCACCCCTCCACTTT
CAWSVGSYNSPLHF
>.|TRBJ2-7|TRBV18|TRBD1
TGTGCCAGCTCACAGGGACAGGGGTTGAAGTACTTC
CASSQGQGLKYF
>.|TRBJ1-2|TRBV2|.
TGTGCCAGCAGCGCAGGCATATCCTATGGCTACACCTTC
CASSAGISYGYTF
>few|TRBJ1-3|TRBV30|.
TGTGCCTTCCAAGTTGGGAACTCTGGAAACACCATATATTTT
CAFQVGNSGNTIYF
>.|TRBJ2-6|TRBV5-1|.
TGCGCCAGCAGCTCTGGACAGCTTACTCTGGGGGCCAACGTCCTGACTTTC
CASSSGQLTLGANVLTF
>.|TRBJ2-1|TRBV20-1|.
TGCAGTGCTGGATTACAGGAGCAGTTCTTC
CSAGLQEQFF
>once|TRBJ2-4|TRBV7-2|TRBD2
TGTGCCAGCAGCTTAGGCCTAGCGGGGGCTCAAAACATTCAGTACTTC
CASSLGLAGAQNIQYF
>many|TRBJ1-1|TRBV27|TRBD1
TGTGCCAGCAGTTCACCGGGACAGGGGGCTCGAAACACTGAAGCTTTCTTT
CASSSPGQGARNTEAFF
>.|TRBJ2-7|TRBV27|.
TGTGCCAGCAGTTTAGAGCCAGGGTTACCCTACGAGCAGTACTTC
CASSLEPGLPYEQYF
>few|TRBJ2-3|TRBV5-4|TRBD2
TGTGCCAGCAGCTTGCGGCTAGCGGGGTTCACAGATACGCAGTATTTT
CASSLRLAGFTDTQYF
>.|TRBJ2-1|TRBV5-4|.
TGTGCCAGCAGCATTGATTACAATGAGCAGTTCTTC
CASSIDYNEQFF
>.|TRBJ1-2|TRBV29-1|.
TGCAGCGTGTTTGGAGGCTATGGCTACACCTTC
CSVFGGYGYTF
>.|TRBJ2-1|TRBV5-4|TRBD2
TGTGCCAGCAGCTCCCTAGCGGGGGGGAACAATGAGCAGTTCTTC
CASSSLAGGNNEQFF
>.|TRBJ1-5|TRBV5-8|.
TGTGCCAGCAGCTCGAAACGGTCCGGATCTTATAGCAATCAGCCCCAGCATTTT
CASSSKRSGSYSNQPQHF
>.|TRBJ2-3|TRBV7-2|.
TGTGCCAGCAGTTTCGCACCCACAGATACGCAGTATTTT
CASSFAPTDTQYF
>many|TRBJ1-2|TRBV30|.
TGTGCCTGGATGGGGGGCACCTATGGCTACACCTTC
CAWMGGTYGYTF
>.|TRBJ2-1|TRBV2|.
TGTGCCAGCAGTCCAGTCTATGAGCAGTTCTTC
CASSPVYEQFF
>.|TRBJ2-3|TRBV6-5|.
TGTGCCAGCAGTTACTCCCGTGGCACAGATACGCAGTATTTT
CASSYSRGTDTQYF
>.|TRBJ1-3|TRBV10-3|.
TGTGCCATCGGTGGGGAAGTCTCTGGAAACACCATATATTTT
CAIGGEVSGNTIYF
>.|TRBJ2-5|TRBV30|.
TGTGCCTGGAGTCCCCTCGGCGAGACCCAGTACTTC
CAWSPLGETQYF
>.|TRBJ2-1|TRBV7-6|.
TGTGCCAGCAGCTTGCAGGAGTCCTACAATGAGCAGTTCTTC
CASSLQESYNEQFF
>.|TRBJ1-6|TRBV14|TRBD1
TGTGCCAGCAGCCGAGACAGGGGCTGGTCACCCCTCCACTTT
CASSRDRGWSPLHF
>.|TRBJ1-2|TRBV28|TRBD1
TGTGCCAGCAGACGCACAGGGGGCGCGTTTGGCTACACCTTC
CASRRTGGAFGYTF
>.|TRBJ2-1|TRBV7-2|.
TGTGCCAGCAGCTTTGAGGGTTTTGAGCAGTTCTTC
CASSFEGFEQFF
>.|TRBJ1-1|TRBV5-6|TRBD1
TGTGCCAGCAGCTTACTAAATCCAGGGGGCAACACTGAAGCTTTCTTT
CASSLLNPGGNTEAFF
>.|TRBJ1-2|TRBV2|.
TGTGCCAGCCGGGACGGATCTAGAGGCTACACCTTC
CASRDGSRGYTF
>.|TRBJ2-3|TRBV19|.
TGTGCCAGTAGTCAAAGGCAGTTTGGGAATACGCAGTATTTT
CASSQRQFGNTQYF
>once|TRBJ2-7|TRBV5-1|.
TGCGCCAGCAGCCAAGACAGGTCGAGGGAGCAGTACTTC
CASSQDRSREQYF
>.|TRBJ2-1|TRBV30|.
TGTGCCTGGAGTGTCACATACAATGAGCAGTTCTTC
CAWSVTYNEQFF
>.|TRBJ1-1|TRBV7-6|TRBD1
TGTGCCAGCAGCCCCGGGACAGGGGGCAGGGTGACTGAAGCTTTCTTT
CASSPGTGGRVTEAFF
>few|TRBJ2-6|TRBV28|.
TGTGCCAGCAGCACAGGAACCGGGGCCAACGTCCTGACTTTC
CASSTGTGANVLTF
>.|TRBJ2-2|TRBV6-5|.
TGTGCCAGCAGTTACTCGGGCAGGGTCCCCGGGGAGCTGTTTTTT
CASSYSGRVPGELFF